This TCR beta chain emerged from a study of shared T cell receptors in the human thymus. The data were produced by immunoSEQ multiplex PCR, yet TCRdb's version contains in-frame clones alone and is incomplete. The sample holds 700,000 to 750,000 clones; over 75% are singletons and the top ten take more than 0.01%. This clone was picked up one time. Germline CDR1 and CDR2: SGHDT and YYEEEE. The length of the CDR3 is 14 residues. After removal of 2 bases from V and 7 bases from J, the junction contained 7 bases not matched to a gene. The same sample was also studied in work on human thymus T cells.

Sequences were obtained from thymocytes. The clonotype comes from a girl under three years old with a congenital heart defect. The chain uses TRBV5-6 and TRBJ1-2, with 8 bases that match TRBD1. The CDR3 sequence: CASSFQGAVSGYTF. Here the CDR3 DNA reads TGTGCCAGCAGCTTTCAGGGGGCGGTGAGTGGCTACACCTTC.